This paragraph covers one T cell receptor beta chain sequence. The antigen this receptor binds is unknown. No qualities accompany the bases; no much larger clone lies one base away. On a MiSeq, deep resolution sequencing aimed for a depth between 1 in 1 million and 1 in 200,000 T cells, with each clonotype covered 10x on average. The immunoSEQ hsTCRB Kit was used to generate the TCR beta libraries. The authors' analysis ran thus. Data were analyzed with ImmunoSEQ Data Assistant and ImmunoSEQ Analyzer, with V, D and J genes assigned per IMGT definitions. Clonality, which ranges from 0 to 1, was calculated by subtracting the normalized Shannon entropy of productive rearrangement frequencies from one. Public clonotype analysis was restricted to overrepresented clonotypes comprising at least 0.05% of each patient's repertoire. About a dozen age-matched healthy donor repertoires from immuneACCESS served as clonality controls. TCRdb mirrors the immuneACCESS table, restricted to in-frame sequences. Some clones are absent from its copies; in checked studies, under half trace to an unresolved V gene, and the reason for the others is unknown. Clone size and the V and J calls come from that table; the DNA yielded D and trimming. In this sample the table shows about 150,000 clones, about 75% of which occur a single time. The ten largest clones add up to about 4.7% of the sample.

This record belongs to a study of cytotoxic CD8 clonotypes in ibrutinib-treated CLL (dated by TCRdb to about 2021). Notes on the research overall: In this cohort, approximately 14 patients were treatment-naive and ten to eleven were relapsed/refractory, while roughly 17 had unmutated IGHV. Response samples were taken after a median of around 13 months on treatment, ranging from about 6 to 40 months. Patients were still on ibrutinib when every remission and progressive disease sample was collected. Partial responses were observed in about 25 patients and complete responses in 2; after a median follow-up of about 69 months, remission was maintained in approximately 14 patients and progression was observed in 12. Cryopreserved peripheral blood mononuclear cells were collected at three points: before therapy, at response, and at either sustained remission or disease progression. Of the roughly 90 participants in the trial, 26 had longitudinal samples available. An average of around 260,000 productive templates and 94,082 productive rearrangements was obtained per sample. What the work shows at the level of the full study, not this receptor alone: Baseline clonality was found to be higher than that of age-matched healthy donors and was strongly correlated with circulating CD8+ T-cell counts. Sampling times were not matched between sustained-remission and progressing patients, and lymph node repertoires were not studied. Clonality rose at ibrutinib response, remained stable during sustained remission, and dropped back toward baseline at progression. Public clonotypes were found to be uncommon and were observed to contract or remain stable during treatment; the increase in clonality was shown to reflect expansion of private clonotypes at ibrutinib response.

The CDR3 contains 12 residues, cysteine and phenylalanine counted. Just the 36-base CDR3 DNA is kept, in frame starting at base 1. A distance of 12 bases separates the germline ends of V and J, which lose 5 bases and 7 bases respectively. CDR1 and CDR2 (SGHDT, YYEEEE) derive from the germline V gene. Read against the paper, the sample's time point label means: approximately 2 years on ibrutinib. For TCR beta library preparation, roughly 2.1 micrograms of genomic DNA was extracted from cryopreserved PBMCs. Longitudinal blood samples from CLL patients on ibrutinib monotherapy underwent high-throughput TCR beta sequencing. Patients were enrolled in a phase 2 open-label single-center ibrutinib monotherapy trial.

The origin of this receptor is a human donor with chronic lymphocytic leukemia. This sequence uses TRBV5-6 and TRBJ1-2, with the D gene too uncertain to name. The material was PBMCs, obtained after 24 months of ibrutinib treatment. The DNA reads as follows: TGTGCCAGCAGACGAGAGGTTGGTGGCTACACCTTC. Translated, this gives CASRREVGGYTF.